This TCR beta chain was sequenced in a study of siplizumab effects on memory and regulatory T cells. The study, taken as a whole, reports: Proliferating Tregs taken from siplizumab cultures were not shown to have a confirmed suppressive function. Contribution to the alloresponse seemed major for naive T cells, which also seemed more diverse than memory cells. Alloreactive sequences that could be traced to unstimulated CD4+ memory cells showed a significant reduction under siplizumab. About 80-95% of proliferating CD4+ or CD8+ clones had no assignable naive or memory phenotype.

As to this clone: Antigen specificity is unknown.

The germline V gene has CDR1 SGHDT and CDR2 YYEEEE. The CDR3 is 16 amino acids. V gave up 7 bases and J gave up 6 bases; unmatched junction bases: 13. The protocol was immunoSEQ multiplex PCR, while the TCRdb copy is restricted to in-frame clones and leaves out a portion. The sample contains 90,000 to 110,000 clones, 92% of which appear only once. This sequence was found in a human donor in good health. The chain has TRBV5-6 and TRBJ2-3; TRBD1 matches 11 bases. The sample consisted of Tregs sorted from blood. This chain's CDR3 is CASGIRDRGFIDTQYF. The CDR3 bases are TGTGCCAGCGGAATCCGGGACAGGGGGTTTATTGATACGCAGTATTTT.